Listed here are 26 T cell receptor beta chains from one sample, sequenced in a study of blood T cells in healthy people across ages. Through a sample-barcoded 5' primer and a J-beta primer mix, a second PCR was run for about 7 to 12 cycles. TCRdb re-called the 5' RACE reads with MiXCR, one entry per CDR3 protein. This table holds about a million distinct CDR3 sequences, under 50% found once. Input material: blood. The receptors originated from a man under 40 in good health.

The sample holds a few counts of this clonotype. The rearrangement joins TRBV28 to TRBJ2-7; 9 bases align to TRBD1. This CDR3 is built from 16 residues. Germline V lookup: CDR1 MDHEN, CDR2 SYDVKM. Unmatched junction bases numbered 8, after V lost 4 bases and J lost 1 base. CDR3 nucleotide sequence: TGTGCCAGCAGTTCACCGAAGGACAGGGGATCCTACGAGCAGTACTTC. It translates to CASSSPKDRGSYEQYF.

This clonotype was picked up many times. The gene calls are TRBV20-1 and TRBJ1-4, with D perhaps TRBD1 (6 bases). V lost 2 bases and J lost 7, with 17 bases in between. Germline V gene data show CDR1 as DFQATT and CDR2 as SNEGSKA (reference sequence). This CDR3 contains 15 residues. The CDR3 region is CSARYRGTSREKLFF. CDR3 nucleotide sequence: TGCAGTGCTAGATACCGGGGGACAAGTCGTGAAAAACTGTTTTTT.

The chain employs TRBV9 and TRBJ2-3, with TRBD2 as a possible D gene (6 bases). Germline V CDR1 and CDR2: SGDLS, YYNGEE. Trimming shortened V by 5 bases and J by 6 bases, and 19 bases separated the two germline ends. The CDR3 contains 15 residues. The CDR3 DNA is TGTGCCAGCAGTCGCGACCTGGGGGGTCCGGATACGCAGTATTTT. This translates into CASSRDLGGPDTQYF.

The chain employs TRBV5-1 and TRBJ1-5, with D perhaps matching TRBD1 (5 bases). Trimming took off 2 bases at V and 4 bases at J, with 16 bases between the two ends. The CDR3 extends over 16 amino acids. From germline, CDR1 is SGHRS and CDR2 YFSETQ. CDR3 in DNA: TGCGCCAGCAGCTTAAACCCCGGGACTTCAAATCAGCCCCAGCATTTT. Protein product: CASSLNPGTSNQPQHF.

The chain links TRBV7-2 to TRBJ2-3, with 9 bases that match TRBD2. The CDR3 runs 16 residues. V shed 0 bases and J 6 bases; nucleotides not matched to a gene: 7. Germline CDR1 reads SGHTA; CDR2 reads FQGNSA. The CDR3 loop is CASSLAVSSGADTQYF. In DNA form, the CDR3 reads TGTGCCAGCAGCTTAGCTGTGTCTAGCGGGGCGGATACGCAGTATTTT.

Here the CDR3 DNA reads TGTGCCAGCAGTCCGACCACGGGGATCTACAATGAGCAGTTCTTC. This codes for CASSPTTGIYNEQFF. The rearrangement links TRBV27 to TRBJ2-1, with D perhaps matching TRBD2 (5 bases). Germline V gives CDR1 MNHEY, CDR2 SMNVEV (reference sequence). This CDR3 comprises 15 residues. The germline V and J ends were trimmed by 5 bases and 3 bases, with 14 bases remaining between them.

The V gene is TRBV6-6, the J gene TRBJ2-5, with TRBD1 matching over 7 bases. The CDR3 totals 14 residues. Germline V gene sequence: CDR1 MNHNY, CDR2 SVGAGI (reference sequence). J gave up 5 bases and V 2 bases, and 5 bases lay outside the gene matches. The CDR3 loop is CASSYEGARETQYF. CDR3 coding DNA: TGTGCCAGCAGTTACGAGGGGGCCAGGGAGACCCAGTACTTC.

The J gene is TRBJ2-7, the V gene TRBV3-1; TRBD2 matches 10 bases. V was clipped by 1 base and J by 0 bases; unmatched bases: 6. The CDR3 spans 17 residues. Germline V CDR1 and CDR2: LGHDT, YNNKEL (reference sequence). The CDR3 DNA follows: TGTGCCAGCAGCCAAGGTTCGAGCGGGGGGGTCTCCTACGAGCAGTACTTC. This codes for CASSQGSSGGVSYEQYF.

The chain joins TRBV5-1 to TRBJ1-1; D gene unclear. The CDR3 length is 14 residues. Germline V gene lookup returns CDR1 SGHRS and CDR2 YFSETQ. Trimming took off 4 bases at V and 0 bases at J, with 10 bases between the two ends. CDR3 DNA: TGCGCCAGCAGCAACGGACGGTTGAACACTGAAGCTTTCTTT. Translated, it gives CASSNGRLNTEAFF.

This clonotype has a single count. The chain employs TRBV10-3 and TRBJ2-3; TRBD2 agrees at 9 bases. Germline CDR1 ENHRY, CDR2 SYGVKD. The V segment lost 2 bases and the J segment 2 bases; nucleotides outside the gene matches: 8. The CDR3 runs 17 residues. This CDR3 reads CAISEQLAGGVTDTQYF. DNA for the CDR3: TGTGCCATCAGTGAGCAACTAGCGGGCGGAGTCACAGATACGCAGTATTTT.

The CDR3, as DNA: TGTGCCAGCGGGGGCCATGACAATGAGCAGTTCTTC. Protein sequence: CASGGHDNEQFF. The chain is built from TRBV2 and TRBJ2-1, with a possible D match to TRBD1 (6 bases). Germline V gives CDR1 SNHLY, CDR2 FYNNEI. This CDR3 is built from 12 residues. With 8 bases removed from V and 5 bases from J, the gap between germline ends came to 10 bases.

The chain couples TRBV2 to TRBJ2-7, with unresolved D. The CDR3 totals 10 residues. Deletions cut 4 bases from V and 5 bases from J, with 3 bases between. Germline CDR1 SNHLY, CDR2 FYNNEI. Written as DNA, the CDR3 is TGTGCCAGCAGTGCACACGAGCAGTACTTC. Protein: CASSAHEQYF. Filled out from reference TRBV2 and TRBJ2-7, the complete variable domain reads EPEVTQTPSHQVTQMGQEVILRCVPISNHLYFYWYRQILGQKVEFLVSFYNNEISEKSEIFDDQFSVERPDGSNFTLKIRSTKLEDSAMYFCASSAHEQYFGPGTRLTVT.

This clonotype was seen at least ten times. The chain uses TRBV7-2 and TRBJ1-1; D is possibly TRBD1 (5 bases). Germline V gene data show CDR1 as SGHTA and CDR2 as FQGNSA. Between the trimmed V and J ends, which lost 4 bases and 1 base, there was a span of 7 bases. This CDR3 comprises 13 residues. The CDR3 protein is CASSSQENTEAFF. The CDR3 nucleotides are TGTGCCAGCAGCTCACAGGAGAACACTGAAGCTTTCTTT.

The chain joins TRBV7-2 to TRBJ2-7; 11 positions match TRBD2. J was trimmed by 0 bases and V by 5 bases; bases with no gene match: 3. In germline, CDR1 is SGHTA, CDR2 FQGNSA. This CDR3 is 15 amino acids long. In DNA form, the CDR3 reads TGTGCCAGCAGCCAACTAGCGGGGGACTCCTACGAGCAGTACTTC. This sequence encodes CASSQLAGDSYEQYF. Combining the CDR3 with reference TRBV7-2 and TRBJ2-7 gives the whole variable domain GAGVSQSPSNKVTEKGKDVELRCDPISGHTALYWYRQSLGQGLEFLIYFQGNSAPDKSGLPSDRFSAERTGGSVSTLTIQRTQQEDSAVYLCASSQLAGDSYEQYFGPGTRLTVT.

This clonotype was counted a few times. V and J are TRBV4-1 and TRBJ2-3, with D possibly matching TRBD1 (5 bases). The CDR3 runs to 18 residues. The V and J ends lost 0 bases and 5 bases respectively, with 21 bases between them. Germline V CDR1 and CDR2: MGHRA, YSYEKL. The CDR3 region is CASSQDNSPGREGDTQYF. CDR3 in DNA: TGCGCCAGCAGCCAAGATAACTCCCCCGGCAGGGAAGGAGATACGCAGTATTTT.

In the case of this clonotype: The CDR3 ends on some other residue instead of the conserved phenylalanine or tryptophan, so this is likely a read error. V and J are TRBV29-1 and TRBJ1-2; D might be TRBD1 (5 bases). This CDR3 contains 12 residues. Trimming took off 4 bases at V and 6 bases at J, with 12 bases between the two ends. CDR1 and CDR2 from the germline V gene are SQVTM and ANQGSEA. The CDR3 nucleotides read TGCAGCGTTGGGGGGACTGTGGATGGCTACACCTTG. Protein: CSVGGTVDGYTL.

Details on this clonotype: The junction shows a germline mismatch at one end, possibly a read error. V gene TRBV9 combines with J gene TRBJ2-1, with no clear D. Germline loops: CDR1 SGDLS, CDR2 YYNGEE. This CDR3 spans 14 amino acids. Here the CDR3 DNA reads TGTGCCAGCAGCGTAGAGGCCGGGTTCGTTGAGCTGTTCTTC. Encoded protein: CASSVEAGFVELFF.

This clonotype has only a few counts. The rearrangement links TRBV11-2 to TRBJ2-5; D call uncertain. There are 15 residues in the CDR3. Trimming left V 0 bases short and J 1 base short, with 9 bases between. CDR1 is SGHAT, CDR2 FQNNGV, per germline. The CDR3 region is CASSLEGSRQETQYF. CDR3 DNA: TGTGCCAGCAGCTTAGAGGGTTCCCGCCAAGAGACCCAGTACTTC.

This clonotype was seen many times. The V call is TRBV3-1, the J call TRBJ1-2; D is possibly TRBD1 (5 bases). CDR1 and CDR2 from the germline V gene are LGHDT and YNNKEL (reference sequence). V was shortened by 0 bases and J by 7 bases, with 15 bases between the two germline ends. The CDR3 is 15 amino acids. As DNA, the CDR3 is TGTGCCAGCAGCCAAGAAGTGCGGGGGTTGAGTGGCTACACCTTC. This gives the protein CASSQEVRGLSGYTF.

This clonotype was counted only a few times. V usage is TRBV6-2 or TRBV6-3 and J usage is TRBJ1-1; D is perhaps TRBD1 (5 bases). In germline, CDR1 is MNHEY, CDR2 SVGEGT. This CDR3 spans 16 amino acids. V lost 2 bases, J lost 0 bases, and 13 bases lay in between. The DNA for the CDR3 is TGTGCCAGCAGTTACGAGCCGGGGCGCCTGAACACTGAAGCTTTCTTT. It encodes CASSYEPGRLNTEAFF.

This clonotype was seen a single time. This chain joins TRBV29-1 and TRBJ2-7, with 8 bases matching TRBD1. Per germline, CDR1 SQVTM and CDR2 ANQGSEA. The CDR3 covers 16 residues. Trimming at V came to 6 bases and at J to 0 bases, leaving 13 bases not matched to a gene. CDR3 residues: CSVSPRLTGDSYEQYF. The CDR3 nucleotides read TGCAGCGTCTCCCCAAGATTGACAGGGGACTCCTACGAGCAGTACTTC.

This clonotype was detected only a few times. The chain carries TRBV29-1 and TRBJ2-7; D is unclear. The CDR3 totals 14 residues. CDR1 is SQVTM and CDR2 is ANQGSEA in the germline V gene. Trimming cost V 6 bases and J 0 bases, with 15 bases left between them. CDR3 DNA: TGCAGCGTCGCAGTGGACCCGCCCTCCTACGAGCAGTACTTC. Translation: CSVAVDPPSYEQYF.

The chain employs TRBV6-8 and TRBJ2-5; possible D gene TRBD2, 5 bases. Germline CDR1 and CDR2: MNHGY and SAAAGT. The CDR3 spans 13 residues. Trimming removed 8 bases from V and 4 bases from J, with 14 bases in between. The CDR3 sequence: CASGVGVGETQYF. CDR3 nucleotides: TGTGCCAGCGGTGTCGGGGTCGGAGAGACCCAGTACTTC.

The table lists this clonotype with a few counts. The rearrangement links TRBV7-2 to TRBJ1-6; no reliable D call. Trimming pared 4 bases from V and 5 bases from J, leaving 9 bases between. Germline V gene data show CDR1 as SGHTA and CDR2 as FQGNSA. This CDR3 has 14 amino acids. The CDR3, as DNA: TGTGCCAGCAGCTCCCCGGGTAATAATTCACCCCTCCACTTT. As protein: CASSSPGNNSPLHF.

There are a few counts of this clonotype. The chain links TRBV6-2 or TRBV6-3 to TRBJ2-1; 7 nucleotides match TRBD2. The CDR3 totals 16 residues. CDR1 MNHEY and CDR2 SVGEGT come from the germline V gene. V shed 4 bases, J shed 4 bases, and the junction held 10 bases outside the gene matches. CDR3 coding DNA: TGTGCCAGCAGTTCACCAGCGGGGCGAACTTACAATGAGCAGTTCTTC. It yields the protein CASSSPAGRTYNEQFF.

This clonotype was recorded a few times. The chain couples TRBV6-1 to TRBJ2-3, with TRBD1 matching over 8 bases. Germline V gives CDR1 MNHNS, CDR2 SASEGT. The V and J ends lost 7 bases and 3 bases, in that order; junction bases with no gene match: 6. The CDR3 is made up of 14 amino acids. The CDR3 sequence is CASTDRGWTDTQYF. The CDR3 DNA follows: TGTGCCAGCACCGACAGGGGATGGACAGATACGCAGTATTTT.